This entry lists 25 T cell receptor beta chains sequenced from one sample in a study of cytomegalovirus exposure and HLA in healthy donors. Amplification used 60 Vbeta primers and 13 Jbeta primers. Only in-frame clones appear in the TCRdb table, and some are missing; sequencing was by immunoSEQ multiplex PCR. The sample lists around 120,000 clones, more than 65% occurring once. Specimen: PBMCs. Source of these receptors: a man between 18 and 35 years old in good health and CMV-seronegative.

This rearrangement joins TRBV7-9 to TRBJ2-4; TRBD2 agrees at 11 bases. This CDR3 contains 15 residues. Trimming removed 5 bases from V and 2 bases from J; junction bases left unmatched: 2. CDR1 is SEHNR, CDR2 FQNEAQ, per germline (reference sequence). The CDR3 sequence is CASSPSGGSKNIQYF. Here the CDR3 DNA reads TGTGCCAGCAGCCCTAGCGGGGGGTCCAAAAACATTCAGTACTTC.

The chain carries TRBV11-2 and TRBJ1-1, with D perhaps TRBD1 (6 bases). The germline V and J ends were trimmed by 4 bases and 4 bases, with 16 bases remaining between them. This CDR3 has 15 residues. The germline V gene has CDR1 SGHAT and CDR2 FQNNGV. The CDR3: CASSSGQLGGTEAFF. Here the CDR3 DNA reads TGTGCCAGCAGCTCAGGACAGTTAGGGGGCACTGAAGCTTTCTTT.

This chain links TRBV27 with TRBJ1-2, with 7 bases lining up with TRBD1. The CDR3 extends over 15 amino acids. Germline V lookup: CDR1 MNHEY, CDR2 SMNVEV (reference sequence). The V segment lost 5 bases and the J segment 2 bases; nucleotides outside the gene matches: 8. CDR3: CASSLLPTGNYGYTF. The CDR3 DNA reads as TGTGCCAGCAGTCTTCTACCGACAGGGAACTATGGCTACACCTTC.

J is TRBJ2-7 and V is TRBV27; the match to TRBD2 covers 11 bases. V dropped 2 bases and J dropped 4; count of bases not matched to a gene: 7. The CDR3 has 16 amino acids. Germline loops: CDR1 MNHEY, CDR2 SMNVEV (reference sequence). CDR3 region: CASSLRWLAGGYEQYF. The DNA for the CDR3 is TGTGCCAGCAGTTTAAGGTGGCTAGCGGGGGGATACGAGCAGTACTTC.

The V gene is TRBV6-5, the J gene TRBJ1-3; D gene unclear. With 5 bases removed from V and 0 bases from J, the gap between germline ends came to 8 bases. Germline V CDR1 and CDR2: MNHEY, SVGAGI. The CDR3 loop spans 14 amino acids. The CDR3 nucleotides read TGTGCCAGCAGTCTAGCAGGCTCTGGAAACACCATATATTTT. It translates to CASSLAGSGNTIYF.

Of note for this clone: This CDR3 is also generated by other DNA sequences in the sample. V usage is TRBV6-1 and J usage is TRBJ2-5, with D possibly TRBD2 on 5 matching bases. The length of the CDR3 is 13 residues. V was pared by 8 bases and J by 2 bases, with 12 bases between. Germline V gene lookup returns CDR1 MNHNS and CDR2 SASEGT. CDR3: CASQDWAQETQYF. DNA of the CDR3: TGTGCCAGCCAGGACTGGGCGCAAGAGACCCAGTACTTC.

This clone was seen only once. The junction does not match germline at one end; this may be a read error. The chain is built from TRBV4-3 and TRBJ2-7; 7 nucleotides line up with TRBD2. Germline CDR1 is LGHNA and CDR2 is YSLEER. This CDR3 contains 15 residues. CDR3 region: CASNQSSGALYEQYF. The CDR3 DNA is TGCGCCAGCAACCAAAGCAGCGGGGCCCTCTACGAGCAGTACTTC.

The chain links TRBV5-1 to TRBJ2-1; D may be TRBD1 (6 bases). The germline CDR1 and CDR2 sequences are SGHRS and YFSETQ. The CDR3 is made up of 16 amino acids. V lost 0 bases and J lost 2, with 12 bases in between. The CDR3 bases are TGCGCCAGCAGCTTGGAGGACAGTCCCACCTACAATGAGCAGTTCTTC. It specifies CASSLEDSPTYNEQFF.

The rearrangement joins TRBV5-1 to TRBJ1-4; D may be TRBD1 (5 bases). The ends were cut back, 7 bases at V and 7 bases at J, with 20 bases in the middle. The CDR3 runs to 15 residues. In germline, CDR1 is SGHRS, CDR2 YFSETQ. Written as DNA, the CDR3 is TGCGCCAGCCGATTTGTAGGGGTAGTGAGTGAAAAACTGTTTTTT. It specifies CASRFVGVVSEKLFF. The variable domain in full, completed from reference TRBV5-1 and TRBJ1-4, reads KAGVTQTPRYLIKTRGQQVTLSCSPISGHRSVSWYQQTPGQGLQFLFEYFSETQRNKGNFPGRFSGRQFSNSRSEMNVSTLELGDSALYLCASRFVGVVSEKLFFGSGTQLSVL.

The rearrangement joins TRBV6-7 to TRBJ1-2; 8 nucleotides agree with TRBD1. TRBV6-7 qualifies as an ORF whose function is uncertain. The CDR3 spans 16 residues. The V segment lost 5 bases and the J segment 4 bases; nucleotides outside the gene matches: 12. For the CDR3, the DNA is TGTGCCAGCAGTCCAAGCCCAGGGGGCGTCGCCTATGGCTACACCTTC. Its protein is CASSPSPGGVAYGYTF.

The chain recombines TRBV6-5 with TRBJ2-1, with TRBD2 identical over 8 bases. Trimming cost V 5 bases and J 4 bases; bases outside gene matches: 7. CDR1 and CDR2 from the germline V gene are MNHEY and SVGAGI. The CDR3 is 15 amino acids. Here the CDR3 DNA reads TGTGCCAGCAGTCCCACCGGACTAGCTTACAATGAGCAGTTCTTC. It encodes CASSPTGLAYNEQFF.

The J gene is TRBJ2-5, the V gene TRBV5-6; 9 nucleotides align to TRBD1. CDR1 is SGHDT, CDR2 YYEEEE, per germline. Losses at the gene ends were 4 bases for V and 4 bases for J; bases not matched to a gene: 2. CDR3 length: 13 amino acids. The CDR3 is CASSPDRGETQYF. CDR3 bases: TGTGCCAGCAGCCCGGACAGGGGAGAGACCCAGTACTTC.

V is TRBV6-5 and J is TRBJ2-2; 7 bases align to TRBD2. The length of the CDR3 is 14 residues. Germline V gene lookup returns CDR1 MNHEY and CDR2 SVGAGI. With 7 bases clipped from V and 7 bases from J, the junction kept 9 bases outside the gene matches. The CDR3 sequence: CASIETSRGGELFF. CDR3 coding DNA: TGTGCCAGCATTGAGACTAGCCGAGGCGGGGAGCTGTTTTTT.

The CDR3 sequence is CAISPRDRTGELFF. The CDR3 DNA reads as TGTGCCATCAGCCCCCGGGATAGGACCGGGGAGCTGTTTTTT. This chain connects TRBV10-3 to TRBJ2-2, with D perhaps matching TRBD2 (5 bases). This CDR3 is built from 14 residues. The germline gives CDR1 ENHRY, CDR2 SYGVKD. V lost 6 bases and J 5 bases, leaving 13 bases between the germline ends.

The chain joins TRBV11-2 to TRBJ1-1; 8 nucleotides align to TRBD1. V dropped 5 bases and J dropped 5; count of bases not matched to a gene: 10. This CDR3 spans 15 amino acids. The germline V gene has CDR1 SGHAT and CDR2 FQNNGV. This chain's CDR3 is CASSGGTGKGTEAFF. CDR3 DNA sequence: TGTGCCAGCAGCGGGGGGACAGGAAAAGGGACTGAAGCTTTCTTT. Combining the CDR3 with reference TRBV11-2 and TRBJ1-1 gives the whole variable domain EAGVAQSPRYKIIEKRQSVAFWCNPISGHATLYWYQQILGQGPKLLIQFQNNGVVDDSQLPKDRFSAERLKGVDSTLKIQPAKLEDSAVYLCASSGGTGKGTEAFFGQGTRLTVV.

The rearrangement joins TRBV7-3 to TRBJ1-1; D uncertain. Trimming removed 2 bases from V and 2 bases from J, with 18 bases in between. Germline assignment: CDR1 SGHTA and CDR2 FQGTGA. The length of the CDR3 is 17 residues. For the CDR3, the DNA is TGTGCCAGCAGCTTATCGGAGTCCCTTTCTCCTAACACTGAAGCTTTCTTT. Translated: CASSLSESLSPNTEAFF.

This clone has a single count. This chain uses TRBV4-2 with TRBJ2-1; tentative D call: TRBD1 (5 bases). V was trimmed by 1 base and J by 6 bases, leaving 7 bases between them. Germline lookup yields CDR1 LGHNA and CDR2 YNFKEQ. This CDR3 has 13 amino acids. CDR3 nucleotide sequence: TGTGCCAGCAGCCAAGCAGGGTTCAATGAGCAGTTCTTC. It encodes CASSQAGFNEQFF.

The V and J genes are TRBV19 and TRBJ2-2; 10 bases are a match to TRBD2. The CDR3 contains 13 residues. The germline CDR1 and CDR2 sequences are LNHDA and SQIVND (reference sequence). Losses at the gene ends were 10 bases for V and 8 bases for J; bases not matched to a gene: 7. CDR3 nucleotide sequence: TGTGCCACCTCGGGACTAGCGCTAGGGGAGCTGTTTTTT. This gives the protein CATSGLALGELFF.

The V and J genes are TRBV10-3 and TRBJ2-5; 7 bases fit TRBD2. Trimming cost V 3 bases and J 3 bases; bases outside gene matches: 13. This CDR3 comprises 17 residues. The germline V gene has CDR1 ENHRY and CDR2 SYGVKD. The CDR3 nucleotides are TGTGCCATCAGTGAACTCCAACCCCTAGCGGAGGAAGAGACCCAGTACTTC. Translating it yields CAISELQPLAEEETQYF.

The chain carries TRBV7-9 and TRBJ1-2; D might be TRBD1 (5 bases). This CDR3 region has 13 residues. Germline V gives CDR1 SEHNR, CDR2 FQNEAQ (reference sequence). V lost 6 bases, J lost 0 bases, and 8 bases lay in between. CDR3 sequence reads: CASRPDTNYGYTF. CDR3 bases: TGTGCCAGCAGACCGGACACTAACTATGGCTACACCTTC.

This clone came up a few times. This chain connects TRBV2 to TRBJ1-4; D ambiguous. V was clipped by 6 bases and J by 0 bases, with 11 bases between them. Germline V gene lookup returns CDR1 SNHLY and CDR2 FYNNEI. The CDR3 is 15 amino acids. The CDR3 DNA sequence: TGTGCCAGCAGGCTTCACTCTGCAACTAATGAAAAACTGTTTTTT. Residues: CASRLHSATNEKLFF.

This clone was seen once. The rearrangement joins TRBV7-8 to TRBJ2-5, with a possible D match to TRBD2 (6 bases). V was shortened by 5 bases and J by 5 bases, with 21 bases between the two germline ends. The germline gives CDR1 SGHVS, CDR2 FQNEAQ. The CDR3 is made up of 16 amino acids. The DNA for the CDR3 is TGTGCCAGCAGCCATCCCTACGGGGGATCAAGCGAGACCCAGTACTTC. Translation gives CASSHPYGGSSETQYF.

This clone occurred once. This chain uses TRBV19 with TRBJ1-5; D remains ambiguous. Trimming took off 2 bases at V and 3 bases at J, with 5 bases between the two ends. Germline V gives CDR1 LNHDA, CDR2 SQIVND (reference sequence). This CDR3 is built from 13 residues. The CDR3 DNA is TGTGCCAGTAGTATAATAGTCAATCAGCCCCAGCATTTT. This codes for CASSIIVNQPQHF.

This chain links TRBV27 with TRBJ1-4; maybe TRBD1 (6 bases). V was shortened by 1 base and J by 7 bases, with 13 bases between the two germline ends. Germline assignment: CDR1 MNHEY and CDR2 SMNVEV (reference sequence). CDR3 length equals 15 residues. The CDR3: CASSLYQGSSEKLFF. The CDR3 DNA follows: TGTGCCAGCAGTTTATATCAGGGGTCGAGTGAAAAACTGTTTTTT.

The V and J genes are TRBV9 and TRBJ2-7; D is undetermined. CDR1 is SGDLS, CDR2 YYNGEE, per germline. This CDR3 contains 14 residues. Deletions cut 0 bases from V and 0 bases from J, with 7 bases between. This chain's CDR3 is CASSVGSGSYEQYF. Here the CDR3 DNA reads TGTGCCAGCAGCGTAGGCTCGGGCTCCTACGAGCAGTACTTC.